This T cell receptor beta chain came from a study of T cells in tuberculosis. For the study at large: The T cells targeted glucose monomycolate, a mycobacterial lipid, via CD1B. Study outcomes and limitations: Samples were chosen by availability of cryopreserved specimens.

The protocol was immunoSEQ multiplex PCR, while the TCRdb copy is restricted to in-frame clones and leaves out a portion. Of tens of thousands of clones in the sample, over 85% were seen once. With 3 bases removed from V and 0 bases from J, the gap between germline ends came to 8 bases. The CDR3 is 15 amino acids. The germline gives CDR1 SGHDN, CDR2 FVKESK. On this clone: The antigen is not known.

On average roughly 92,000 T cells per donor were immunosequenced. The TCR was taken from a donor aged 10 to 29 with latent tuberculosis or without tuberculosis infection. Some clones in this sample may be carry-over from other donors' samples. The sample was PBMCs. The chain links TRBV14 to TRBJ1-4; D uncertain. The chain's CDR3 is CASSHKQTTNEKLFF. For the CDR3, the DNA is TGTGCCAGCAGCCATAAACAGACAACTAATGAAAAACTGTTTTTT.